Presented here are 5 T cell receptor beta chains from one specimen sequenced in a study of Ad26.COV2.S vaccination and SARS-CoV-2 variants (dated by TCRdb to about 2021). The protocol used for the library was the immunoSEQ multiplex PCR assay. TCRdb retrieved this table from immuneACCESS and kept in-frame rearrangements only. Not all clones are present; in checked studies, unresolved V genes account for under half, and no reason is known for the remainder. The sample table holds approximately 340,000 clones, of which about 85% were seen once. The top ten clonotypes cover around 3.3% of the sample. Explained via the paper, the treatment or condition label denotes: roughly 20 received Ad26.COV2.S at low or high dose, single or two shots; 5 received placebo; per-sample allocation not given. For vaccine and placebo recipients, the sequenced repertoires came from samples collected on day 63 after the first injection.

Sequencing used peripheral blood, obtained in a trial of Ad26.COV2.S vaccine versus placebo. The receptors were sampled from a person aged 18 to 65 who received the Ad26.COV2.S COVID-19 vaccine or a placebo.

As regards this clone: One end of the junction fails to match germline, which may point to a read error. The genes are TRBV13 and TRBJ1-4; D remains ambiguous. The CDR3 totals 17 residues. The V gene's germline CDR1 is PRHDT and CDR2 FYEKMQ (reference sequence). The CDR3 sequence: CASSLGVECGLSGKTVF. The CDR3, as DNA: TGTGCCAGCAGCTTAGGGGTAGAATGCGGTTTATCGGGAAAAACTGTTTTT.

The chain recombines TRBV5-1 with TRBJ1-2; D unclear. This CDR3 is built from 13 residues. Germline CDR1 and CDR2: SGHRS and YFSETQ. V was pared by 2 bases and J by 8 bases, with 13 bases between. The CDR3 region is CASSLRSGEGYTF. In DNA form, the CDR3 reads TGCGCCAGCAGCTTAAGGTCCGGGGAGGGCTACACCTTC.

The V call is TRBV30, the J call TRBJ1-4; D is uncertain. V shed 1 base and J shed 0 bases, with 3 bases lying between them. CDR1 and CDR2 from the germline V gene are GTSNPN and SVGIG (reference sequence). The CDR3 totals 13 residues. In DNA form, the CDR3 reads TGTGCCTGGAGTGGCTCAACTAATGAAAAACTGTTTTTT. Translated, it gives CAWSGSTNEKLFF.

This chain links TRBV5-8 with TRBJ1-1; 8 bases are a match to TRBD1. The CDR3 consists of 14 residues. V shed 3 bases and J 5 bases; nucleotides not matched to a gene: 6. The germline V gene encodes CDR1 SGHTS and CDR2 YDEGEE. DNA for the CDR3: TGTGCCAGCAGCTACCGGGACAGGAGGACTGAAGCTTTCTTT. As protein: CASSYRDRRTEAFF.

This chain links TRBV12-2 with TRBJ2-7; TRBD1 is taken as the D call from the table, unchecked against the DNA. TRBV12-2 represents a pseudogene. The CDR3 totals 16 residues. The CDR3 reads CASRLGFRGISYEQYF. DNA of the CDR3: TGTGCAAGTCGCTTAGGTTTCAGGGGAATCTCCTACGAGCAGTACTTC.